A selection of T cell receptor beta chains follows, all from one sample in a study of STAT3 mutations in large granular lymphocyte leukemia. TCRdb's table, derived via immunoSEQ multiplex PCR, lists solely in-frame clones and lacks some. The table has 35,000 or so clones, nearly 90% seen once. Material for sequencing was PBMCs. The receptors were gathered from a human donor with T large granular lymphocyte leukemia. Some clones in this sample may be carry-over from other donors' samples. Each CDR3 is given with its conserved first and last residue. The order of the fields is CDR3 protein, J gene, V gene.

CDR3 protein: CSVFLGNARGMNTEAFF
J gene: TRBJ1-1
V gene: TRBV29-1

CDR3 protein: CASSERQGIDEKLFF
J gene: TRBJ1-4
V gene: TRBV28

CDR3 protein: CASSQDGRGSYSNQPQHF
J gene: TRBJ1-5
V gene: TRBV4-2

CDR3 protein: CASSLSQGYGYTF
J gene: TRBJ1-2
V gene: TRBV7-9

CDR3 protein: CASSLAGGQPQHF
J gene: TRBJ1-5
V gene: TRBV5-1

CDR3 protein: CASSLEAVNTEAFF
J gene: TRBJ1-1
V gene: TRBV5-1

CDR3 protein: CASSQDATVSGNTIYF
J gene: TRBJ1-3
V gene: TRBV4-3

CDR3 protein: CASSLRSTGRETQYF
J gene: TRBJ2-5
V gene: TRBV5-1

CDR3 protein: CAISSAGWNTEAFF
J gene: TRBJ1-1
V gene: TRBV10-3

CDR3 protein: CASSGQILWNGYTF
J gene: TRBJ1-2
V gene: TRBV5-8

CDR3 protein: CASSPWFSGANVLTF
J gene: TRBJ2-6
V gene: TRBV5-8

CDR3 protein: CASSFTGEGLTDTQYF
J gene: TRBJ2-3
V gene: TRBV13

CDR3 protein: CASSLGRGPLIDEQYF
J gene: TRBJ2-7
V gene: TRBV6-5

CDR3 protein: CATSPFGQYEQYF
J gene: TRBJ2-7
V gene: TRBV15

CDR3 protein: CASKISRRGYEQYF
J gene: TRBJ2-7
V gene: TRBV28

CDR3 protein: CASSLDRYGYTF
J gene: TRBJ1-2
V gene: TRBV11-2

CDR3 protein: CASSLEPGYEQYF
J gene: TRBJ2-7
V gene: TRBV7-2

CDR3 protein: CASSSTGSLRSYEQYF
J gene: TRBJ2-7
V gene: TRBV6-5

CDR3 protein: CASSPPGYSYEQYF
J gene: TRBJ2-7
V gene: TRBV7-9

CDR3 protein: CASSPWTSGANTGELFF
J gene: TRBJ2-2
V gene: TRBV5-1

CDR3 protein: CASSFTGSYEQYF
J gene: TRBJ2-7
V gene: TRBV7-2